Only one count was recorded for the clone carrying this TCR beta chain. The antigen is not known. Trimming left V 5 bases short and J 4 bases short, with 15 bases between. Germline V lookup: CDR1 SGHTA, CDR2 FQGTGA. The CDR3 contains 15 residues. The sample is drawn from a study of shared clonotypes between healthy human individuals. Overall study: Per donor, three plates held CD4 naive cells, three held CD4 memory, two held CD8 naive and one held CD8 memory.

Naive CD8 cells comprised CD45RO-negative, CCR7-positively selected cells, excluding terminally differentiated effector memory CD45RA+ cells. Caucasian adults living in Nashville, Tennessee, provided all samples. Investigators spread the genomic DNA of each subset evenly over several immunoSEQ plates. TCRdb's table, derived via immunoSEQ multiplex PCR, lists solely in-frame clones and lacks some. Of hundreds of thousands of clones detected, 95% to 97% appear once; the ten largest clones hold less than 0.12%. Whole-study findings and limits: Generally, estimated richness proved larger in naive subsets than it did in memory subsets.

Sequences were obtained from naive CD8+ T cells sorted from blood. The chain is built from TRBV7-3 and TRBJ2-1; either TRBD1 or TRBD2 may fit D (5 bases each). This clonotype was sampled from a woman aged 25-40 years in good health. CDR3 sequence reads: CASSPPGTEYNEQFF. The CDR3 DNA reads as TGTGCCAGCAGCCCCCCCGGGACCGAGTACAATGAGCAGTTCTTC.